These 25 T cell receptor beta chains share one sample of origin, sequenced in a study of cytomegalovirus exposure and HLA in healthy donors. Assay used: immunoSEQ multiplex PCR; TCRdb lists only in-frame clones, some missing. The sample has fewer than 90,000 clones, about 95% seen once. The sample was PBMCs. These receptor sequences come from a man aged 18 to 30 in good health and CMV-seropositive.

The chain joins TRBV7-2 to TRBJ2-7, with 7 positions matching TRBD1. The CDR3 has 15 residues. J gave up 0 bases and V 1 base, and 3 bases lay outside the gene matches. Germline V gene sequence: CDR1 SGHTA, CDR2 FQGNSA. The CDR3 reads CASSLEAGGSYEQYF. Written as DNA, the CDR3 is TGTGCCAGCAGCTTAGAGGCAGGGGGCTCCTACGAGCAGTACTTC. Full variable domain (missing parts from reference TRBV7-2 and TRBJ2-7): GAGVSQSPSNKVTEKGKDVELRCDPISGHTALYWYRQSLGQGLEFLIYFQGNSAPDKSGLPSDRFSAERTGGSVSTLTIQRTQQEDSAVYLCASSLEAGGSYEQYFGPGTRLTVT.

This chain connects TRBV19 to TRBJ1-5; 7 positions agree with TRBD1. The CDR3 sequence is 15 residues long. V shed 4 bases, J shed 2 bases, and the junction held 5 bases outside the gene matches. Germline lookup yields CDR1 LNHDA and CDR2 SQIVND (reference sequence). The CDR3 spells CASSTQGQRNQPQHF. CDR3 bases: TGTGCCAGTAGTACTCAGGGACAGCGCAATCAGCCCCAGCATTTT.

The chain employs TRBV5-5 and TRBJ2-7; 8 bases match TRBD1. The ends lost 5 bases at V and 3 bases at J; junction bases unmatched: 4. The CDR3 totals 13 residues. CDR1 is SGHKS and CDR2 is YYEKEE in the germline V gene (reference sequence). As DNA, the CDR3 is TGTGCCAGCAGACAAGGACAGGGCTACGAGCAGTACTTC. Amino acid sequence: CASRQGQGYEQYF.

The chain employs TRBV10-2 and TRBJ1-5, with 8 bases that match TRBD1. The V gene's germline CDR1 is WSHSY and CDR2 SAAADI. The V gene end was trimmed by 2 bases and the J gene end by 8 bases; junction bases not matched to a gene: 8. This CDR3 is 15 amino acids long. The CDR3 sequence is CASSERQDRVEPQHF. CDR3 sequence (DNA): TGCGCCAGCAGTGAGCGGCAGGACAGGGTTGAGCCCCAGCATTTT.

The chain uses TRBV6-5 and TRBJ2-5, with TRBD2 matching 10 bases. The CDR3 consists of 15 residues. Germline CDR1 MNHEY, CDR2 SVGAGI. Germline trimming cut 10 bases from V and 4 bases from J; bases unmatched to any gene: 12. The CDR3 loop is CATSAASGSVETQYF. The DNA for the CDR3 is TGTGCCACTTCGGCGGCTAGCGGGAGTGTAGAGACCCAGTACTTC.

Written as DNA, the CDR3 is TGTGCCAGCAGCAAAAGCGCAGATACGCAGTATTTT. Translation gives CASSKSADTQYF. The rearrangement uses TRBV7-8 and TRBJ2-3; no clear D gene. This CDR3 spans 12 amino acids. The V gene lost 5 bases and the J gene lost 4 bases, with 7 bases spanning the gap. The germline CDR1 and CDR2 sequences are SGHVS and FQNEAQ. The full variable domain, completed using reference TRBV7-8 and TRBJ2-3, is GAGVSQSPRYKVAKRGQDVALRCDPISGHVSLFWYQQALGQGPEFLTYFQNEAQLDKSGLPSDRFFAERPEGSVSTLKIQRTQQEDSAVYLCASSKSADTQYFGPGTRLTVL.

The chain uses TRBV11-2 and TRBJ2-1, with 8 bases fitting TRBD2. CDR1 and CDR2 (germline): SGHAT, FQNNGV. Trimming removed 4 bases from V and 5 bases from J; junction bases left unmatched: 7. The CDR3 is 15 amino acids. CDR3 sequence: CASSSGLGRNNEQFF. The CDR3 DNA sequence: TGTGCCAGCAGCTCGGGACTAGGGAGAAACAATGAGCAGTTCTTC.

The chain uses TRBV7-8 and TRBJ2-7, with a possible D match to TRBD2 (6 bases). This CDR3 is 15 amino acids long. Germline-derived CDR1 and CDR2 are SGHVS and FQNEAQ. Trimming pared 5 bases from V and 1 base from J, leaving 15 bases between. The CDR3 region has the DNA TGTGCCAGCAGCCCCAGCGGGCGTGGATCCTACGAGCAGTACTTC. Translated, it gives CASSPSGRGSYEQYF. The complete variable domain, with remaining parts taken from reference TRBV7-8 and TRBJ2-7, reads GAGVSQSPRYKVAKRGQDVALRCDPISGHVSLFWYQQALGQGPEFLTYFQNEAQLDKSGLPSDRFFAERPEGSVSTLKIQRTQQEDSAVYLCASSPSGRGSYEQYFGPGTRLTVT.

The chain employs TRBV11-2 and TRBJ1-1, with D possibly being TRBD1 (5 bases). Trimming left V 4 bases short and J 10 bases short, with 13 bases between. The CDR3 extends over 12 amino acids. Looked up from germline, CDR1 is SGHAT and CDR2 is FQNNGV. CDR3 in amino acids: CASSSDSLGAFF. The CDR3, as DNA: TGTGCCAGCAGCTCCGACAGCCTCGGAGCTTTCTTT.

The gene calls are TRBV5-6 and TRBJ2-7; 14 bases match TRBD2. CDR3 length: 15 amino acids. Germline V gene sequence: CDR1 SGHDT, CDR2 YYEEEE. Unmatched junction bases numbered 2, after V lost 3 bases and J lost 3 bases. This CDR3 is CASSSGLAGGYEQYF. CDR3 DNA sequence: TGTGCCAGCAGCTCCGGACTAGCGGGGGGCTACGAGCAGTACTTC.

The CDR3 is CASSSSGEFETQYF. The CDR3 nucleotides read TGTGCCAGCAGTTCTTCAGGGGAATTTGAGACCCAGTACTTC. The chain is built from TRBV27 and TRBJ2-5, with D possibly TRBD1 on 6 matching bases. V lost 4 bases to trimming and J lost 5 bases, with 14 bases between them. CDR1 and CDR2 from the germline V gene are MNHEY and SMNVEV (reference sequence). The CDR3 covers 14 residues.

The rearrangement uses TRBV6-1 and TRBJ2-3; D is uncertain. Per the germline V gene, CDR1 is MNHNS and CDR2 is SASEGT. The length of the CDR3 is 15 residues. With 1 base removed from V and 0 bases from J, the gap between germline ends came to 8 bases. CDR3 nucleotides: TGTGCCAGCAGTGAAGTAGTCCGGAGCACAGATACGCAGTATTTT. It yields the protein CASSEVVRSTDTQYF.

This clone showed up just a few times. DNA for the CDR3: TGTGCCAGCGGCGGACTAGATGGGACAGAGACCCAGTACTTC. Encoded protein: CASGGLDGTETQYF. This chain uses TRBV6-1 with TRBJ2-5; 7 bases agree with TRBD2. This CDR3 region has 14 residues. Germline CDR1 and CDR2: MNHNS and SASEGT. Trimming at V came to 8 bases and at J to 4 bases, leaving 10 bases not matched to a gene.

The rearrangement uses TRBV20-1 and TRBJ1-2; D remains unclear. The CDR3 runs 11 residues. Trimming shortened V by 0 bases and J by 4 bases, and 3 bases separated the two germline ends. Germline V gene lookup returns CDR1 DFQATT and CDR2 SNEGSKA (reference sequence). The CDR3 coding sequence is TGCAGTGCTAGAGATATCTATGGCTACACCTTC. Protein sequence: CSARDIYGYTF.

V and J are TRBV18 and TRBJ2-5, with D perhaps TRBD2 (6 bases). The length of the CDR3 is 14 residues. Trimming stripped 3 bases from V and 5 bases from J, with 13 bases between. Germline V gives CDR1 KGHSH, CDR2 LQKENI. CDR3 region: CASSPGGSAETQYF. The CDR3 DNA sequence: TGTGCCAGCTCACCCGGAGGGAGTGCGGAGACCCAGTACTTC.

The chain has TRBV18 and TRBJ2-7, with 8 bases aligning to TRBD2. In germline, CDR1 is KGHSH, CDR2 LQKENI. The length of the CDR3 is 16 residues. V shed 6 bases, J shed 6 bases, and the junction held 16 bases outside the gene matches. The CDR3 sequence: CASSSNSGRRGGEQYF. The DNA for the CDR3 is TGTGCCAGCTCGAGTAACAGCGGGAGAAGAGGAGGCGAGCAGTACTTC.

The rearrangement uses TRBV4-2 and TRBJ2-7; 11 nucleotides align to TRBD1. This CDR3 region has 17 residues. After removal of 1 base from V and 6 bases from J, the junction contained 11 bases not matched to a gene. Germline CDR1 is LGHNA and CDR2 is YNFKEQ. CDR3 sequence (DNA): TGTGCCAGCAGCCAAGGCGCAGGGACAGGGGGTTTTCGCGAGCAGTACTTC. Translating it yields CASSQGAGTGGFREQYF.

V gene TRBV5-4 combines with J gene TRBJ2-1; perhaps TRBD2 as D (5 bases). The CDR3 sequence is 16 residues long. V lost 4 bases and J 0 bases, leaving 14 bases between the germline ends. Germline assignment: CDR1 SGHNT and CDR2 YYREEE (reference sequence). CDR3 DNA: TGTGCCAGCAGCCCCAGCCGGGGAGTCTCCTACAATGAGCAGTTCTTC. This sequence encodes CASSPSRGVSYNEQFF. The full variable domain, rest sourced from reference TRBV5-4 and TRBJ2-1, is ETGVTQSPTHLIKTRGQQVTLRCSSQSGHNTVSWYQQALGQGPQFIFQYYREEENGRGNFPPRFSGLQFPNYSSELNVNALELDDSALYLCASSPSRGVSYNEQFFGPGTRLTVL.

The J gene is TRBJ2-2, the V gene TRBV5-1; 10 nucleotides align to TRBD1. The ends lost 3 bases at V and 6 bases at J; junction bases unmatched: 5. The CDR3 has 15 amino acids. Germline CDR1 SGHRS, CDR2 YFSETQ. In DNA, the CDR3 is TGCGCCAGCAGCTCAACCGGGACAGGGGCCGGGGAGCTGTTTTTT. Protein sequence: CASSSTGTGAGELFF.

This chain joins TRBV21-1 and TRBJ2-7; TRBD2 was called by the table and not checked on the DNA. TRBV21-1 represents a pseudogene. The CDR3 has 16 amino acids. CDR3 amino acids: CASSRGALAGPYEQYF. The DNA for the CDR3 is TGTGCCAGCAGCAGAGGAGCACTAGCGGGCCCCTACGAGCAGTACTTC.

The CDR3 DNA is TGCGCCAGCAGCCACGCCGGACTAGCGGGAGAAGGCGAGCAGTACTTC. The encoded protein is CASSHAGLAGEGEQYF. The rearrangement joins TRBV4-1 to TRBJ2-7; 13 positions agree with TRBD2. CDR3 size: 16 residues. In germline, CDR1 is MGHRA, CDR2 YSYEKL. With V trimmed by 3 bases and J by 6 bases, 8 bases remained unmatched.

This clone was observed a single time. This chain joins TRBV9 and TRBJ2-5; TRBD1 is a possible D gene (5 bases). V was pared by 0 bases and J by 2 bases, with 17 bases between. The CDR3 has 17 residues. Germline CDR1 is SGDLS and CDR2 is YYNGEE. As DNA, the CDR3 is TGTGCCAGCAGCGTAGCTCCTAGGGGTTCCCCACAAGAGACCCAGTACTTC. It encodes CASSVAPRGSPQETQYF.

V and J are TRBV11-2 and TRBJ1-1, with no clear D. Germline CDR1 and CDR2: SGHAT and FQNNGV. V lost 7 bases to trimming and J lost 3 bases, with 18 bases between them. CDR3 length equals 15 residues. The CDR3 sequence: CASTRSAGIDTEAFF. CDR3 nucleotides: TGTGCCAGCACTCGTTCCGCGGGGATTGACACTGAAGCTTTCTTT.

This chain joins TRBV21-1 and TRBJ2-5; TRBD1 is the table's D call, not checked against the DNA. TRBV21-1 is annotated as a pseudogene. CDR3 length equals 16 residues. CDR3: CASSFRDRGMKETQYF. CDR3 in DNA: TGTGCCAGCAGCTTCCGGGACAGGGGTATGAAAGAGACCCAGTACTTC.

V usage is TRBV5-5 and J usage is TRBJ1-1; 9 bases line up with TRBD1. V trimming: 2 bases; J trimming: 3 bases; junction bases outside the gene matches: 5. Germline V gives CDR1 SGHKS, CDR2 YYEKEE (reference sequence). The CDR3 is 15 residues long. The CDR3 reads CASSFKQGAYTEAFF. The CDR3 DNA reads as TGTGCCAGCAGCTTTAAACAGGGGGCTTACACTGAAGCTTTCTTT.